This TCR beta chain was observed in a study of cytomegalovirus exposure and HLA in healthy donors. The CDR3 totals 12 residues. V was clipped by 8 bases and J by 1 base, with 6 bases between them. The germline V gene encodes CDR1 MNHEY and CDR2 SVGAGI. Both 60 Vbeta primers and 13 Jbeta primers went into the PCR. Measured with immunoSEQ multiplex PCR; TCRdb has only the in-frame clones, and not every one. The profile shows approximately 89,000 clones, around 85% of them singletons. The chain carries TRBV6-5 and TRBJ1-3; tentatively, D is TRBD1 (5 bases). The clonotype originates from a man aged 40-55 years in good health and CMV-seropositive. Sequencing was done on a sample of PBMCs. The CDR3 loop is CASGASGNTIYF. In DNA form, the CDR3 reads TGTGCCAGCGGGGCTTCTGGAAACACCATATATTTT.